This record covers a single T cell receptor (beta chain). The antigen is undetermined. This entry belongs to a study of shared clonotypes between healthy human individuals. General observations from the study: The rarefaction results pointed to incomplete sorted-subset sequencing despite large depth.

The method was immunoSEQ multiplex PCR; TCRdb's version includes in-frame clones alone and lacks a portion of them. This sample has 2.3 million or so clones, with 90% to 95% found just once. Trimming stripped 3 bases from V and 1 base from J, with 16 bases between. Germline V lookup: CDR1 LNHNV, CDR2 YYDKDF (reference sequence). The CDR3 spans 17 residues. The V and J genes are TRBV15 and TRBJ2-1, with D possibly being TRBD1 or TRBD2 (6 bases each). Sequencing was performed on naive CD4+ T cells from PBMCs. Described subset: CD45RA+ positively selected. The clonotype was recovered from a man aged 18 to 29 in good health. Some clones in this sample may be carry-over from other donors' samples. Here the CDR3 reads CATSRGAGSRSYNEQFF. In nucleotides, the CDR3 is TGTGCCACCAGCAGGGGGGCGGGGAGTCGGTCCTACAATGAGCAGTTCTTC.